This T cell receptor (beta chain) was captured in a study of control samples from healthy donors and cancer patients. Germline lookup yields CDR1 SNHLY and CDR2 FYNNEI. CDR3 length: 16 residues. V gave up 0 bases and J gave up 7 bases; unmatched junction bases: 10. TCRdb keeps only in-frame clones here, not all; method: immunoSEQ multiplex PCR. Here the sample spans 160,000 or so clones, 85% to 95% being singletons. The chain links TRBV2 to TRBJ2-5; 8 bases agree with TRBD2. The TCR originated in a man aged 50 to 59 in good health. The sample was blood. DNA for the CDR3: TGTGCCAGCAGTGAAGCGCTTTCCCGGGGGGGAGGGACCCAGTACTTC. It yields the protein CASSEALSRGGGTQYF.